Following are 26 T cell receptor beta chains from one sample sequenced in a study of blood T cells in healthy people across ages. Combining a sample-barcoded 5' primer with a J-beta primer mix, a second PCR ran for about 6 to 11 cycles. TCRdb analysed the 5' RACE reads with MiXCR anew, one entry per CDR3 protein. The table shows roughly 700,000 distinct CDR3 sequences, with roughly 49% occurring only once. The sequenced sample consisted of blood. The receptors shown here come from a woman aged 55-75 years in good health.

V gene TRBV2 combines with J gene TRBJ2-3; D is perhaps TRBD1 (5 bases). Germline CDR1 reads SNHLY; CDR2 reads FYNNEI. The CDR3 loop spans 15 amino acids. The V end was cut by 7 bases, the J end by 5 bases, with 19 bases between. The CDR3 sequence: CASKVHRGFKDTQYF. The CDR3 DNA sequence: TGTGCCAGCAAGGTTCATAGGGGCTTTAAAGATACGCAGTATTTT.

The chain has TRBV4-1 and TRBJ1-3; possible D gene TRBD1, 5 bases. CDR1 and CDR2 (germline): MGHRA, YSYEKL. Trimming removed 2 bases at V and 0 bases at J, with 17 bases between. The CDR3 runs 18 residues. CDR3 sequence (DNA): TGCGCCAGCAGCCAACTTTGGTTTCAGGGTCTCTCTGGAAACACCATATATTTT. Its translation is CASSQLWFQGLSGNTIYF.

The CDR3 region is CATSRTGRTSGGWNEQFF. CDR3 DNA sequence: TGTGCCACCAGCAGAACAGGTAGGACTAGCGGAGGGTGGAATGAGCAGTTCTTC. The V gene is TRBV15, the J gene TRBJ2-1; 10 nucleotides line up with TRBD2. Trimming cost V 2 bases and J 7 bases; bases outside gene matches: 14. The CDR3 covers 18 residues. Germline CDR1 and CDR2: LNHNV and YYDKDF (reference sequence).

DNA for the CDR3: TGTGCCAGCCAAAGGGTCCTGAGCTCCTACGAGCAGTACTTC. Translating gives CASQRVLSSYEQYF. V is TRBV28 and J is TRBJ2-7; D is unclear. The CDR3 sequence is 14 residues long. V gave up 8 bases and J gave up 0 bases, with 14 bases separating them. The germline V gene encodes CDR1 MDHEN and CDR2 SYDVKM.

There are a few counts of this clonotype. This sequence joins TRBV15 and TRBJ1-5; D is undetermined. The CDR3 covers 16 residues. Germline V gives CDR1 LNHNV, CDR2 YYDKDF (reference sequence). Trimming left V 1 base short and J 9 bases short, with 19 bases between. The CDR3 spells CATSRGSTAIAGPQHF. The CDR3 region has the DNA TGTGCCACCAGCAGAGGTTCGACTGCTATCGCAGGGCCCCAGCATTTT.

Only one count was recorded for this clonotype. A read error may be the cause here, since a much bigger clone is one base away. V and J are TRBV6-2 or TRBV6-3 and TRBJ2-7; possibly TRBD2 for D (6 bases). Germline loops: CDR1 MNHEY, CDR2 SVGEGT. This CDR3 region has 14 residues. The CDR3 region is CVSSDSGSSYEQYF. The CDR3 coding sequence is TGTGTCAGCAGTGATAGCGGTAGCTCCTACGAGCAGTACTTC.

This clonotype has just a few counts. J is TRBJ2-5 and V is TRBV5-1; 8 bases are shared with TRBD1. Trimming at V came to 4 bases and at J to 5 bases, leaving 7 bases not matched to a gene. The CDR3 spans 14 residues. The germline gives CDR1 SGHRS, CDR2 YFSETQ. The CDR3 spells CASSSRGRGETQYF. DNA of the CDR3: TGCGCCAGCAGCAGCAGGGGGCGCGGTGAGACCCAGTACTTC.

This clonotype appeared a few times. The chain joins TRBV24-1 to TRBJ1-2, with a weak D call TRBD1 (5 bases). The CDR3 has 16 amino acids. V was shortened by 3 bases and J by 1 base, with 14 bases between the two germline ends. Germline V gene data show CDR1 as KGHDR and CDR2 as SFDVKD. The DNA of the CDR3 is TGTGCCACCAGTGATGCCCGGGACGGTAATAACTATGGCTACACCTTC. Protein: CATSDARDGNNYGYTF.

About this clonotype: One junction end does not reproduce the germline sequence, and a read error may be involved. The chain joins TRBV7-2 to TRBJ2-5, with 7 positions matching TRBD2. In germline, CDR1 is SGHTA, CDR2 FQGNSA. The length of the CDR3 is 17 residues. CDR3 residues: CAGSLRRDSGHQETQYF. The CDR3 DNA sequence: TGTGCCGGCAGCTTAAGAAGGGATAGCGGGCACCAAGAGACCCAGTACTTC.

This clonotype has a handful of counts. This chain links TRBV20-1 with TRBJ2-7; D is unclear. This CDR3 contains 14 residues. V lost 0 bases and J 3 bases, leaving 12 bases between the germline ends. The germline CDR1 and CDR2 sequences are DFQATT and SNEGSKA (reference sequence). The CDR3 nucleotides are TGCAGTGCTAGAGAAGGCCTAGGGTTCTACGAGCAGTACTTC. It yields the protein CSAREGLGFYEQYF.

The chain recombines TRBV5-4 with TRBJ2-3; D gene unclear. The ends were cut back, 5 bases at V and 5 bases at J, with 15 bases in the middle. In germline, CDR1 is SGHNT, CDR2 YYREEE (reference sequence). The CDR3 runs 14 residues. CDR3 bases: TGTGCCAGCAGTCGGAACTTGGGTTTAGATACGCAGTATTTT. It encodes CASSRNLGLDTQYF.

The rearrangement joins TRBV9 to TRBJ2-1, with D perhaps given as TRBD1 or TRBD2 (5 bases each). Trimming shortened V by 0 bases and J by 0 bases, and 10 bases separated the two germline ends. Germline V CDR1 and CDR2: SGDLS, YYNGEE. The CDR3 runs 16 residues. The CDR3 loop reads CASSVVSGSSYNEQFF. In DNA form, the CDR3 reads TGTGCCAGCAGCGTAGTTTCAGGGAGCTCCTACAATGAGCAGTTCTTC. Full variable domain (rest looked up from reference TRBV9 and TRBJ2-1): DSGVTQTPKHLITATGQRVTLRCSPRSGDLSVYWYQQSLDQGLQFLIQYYNGEERAKGNILERFSAQQFPDLHSELNLSSLELGDSALYFCASSVVSGSSYNEQFFGPGTRLTVL.

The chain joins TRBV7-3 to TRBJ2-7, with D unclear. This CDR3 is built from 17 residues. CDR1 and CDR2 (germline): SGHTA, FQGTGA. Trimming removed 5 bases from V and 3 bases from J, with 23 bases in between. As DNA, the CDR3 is TGTGCCAGCAGCCGGATAACCCCCCGGACGGCCAACTACGAGCAGTACTTC. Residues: CASSRITPRTANYEQYF.

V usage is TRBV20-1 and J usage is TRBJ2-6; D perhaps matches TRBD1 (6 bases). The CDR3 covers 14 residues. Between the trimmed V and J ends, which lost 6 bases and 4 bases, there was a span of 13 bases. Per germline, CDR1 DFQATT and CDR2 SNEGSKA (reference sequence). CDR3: CSADQGFGANVLTF. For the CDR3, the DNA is TGCAGTGCCGACCAGGGGTTCGGGGCCAACGTCCTGACTTTC.

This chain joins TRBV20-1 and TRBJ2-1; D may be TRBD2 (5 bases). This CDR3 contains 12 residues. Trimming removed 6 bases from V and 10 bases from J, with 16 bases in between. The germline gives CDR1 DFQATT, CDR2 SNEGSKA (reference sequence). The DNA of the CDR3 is TGCAGTGCAGACCGCAGTGACTACGAGCAGTTCTTC. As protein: CSADRSDYEQFF.

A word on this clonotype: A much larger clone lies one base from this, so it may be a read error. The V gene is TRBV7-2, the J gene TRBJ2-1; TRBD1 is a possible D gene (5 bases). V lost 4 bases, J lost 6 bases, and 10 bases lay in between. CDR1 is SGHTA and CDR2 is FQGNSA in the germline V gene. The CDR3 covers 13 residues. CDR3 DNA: TGTGCCAGCAGCTCCAGGACAAGCAATGAGCAGTTCTTC. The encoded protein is CASSSRTSNEQFF.

CDR3 loop: CASSTNVGKGEQYF. The CDR3 DNA sequence: TGTGCCAGCAGCACTAACGTGGGAAAAGGCGAGCAGTACTTC. This chain joins TRBV9 and TRBJ2-7; D gene ambiguous. The CDR3 consists of 14 residues. Trimming pared 4 bases from V and 6 bases from J, leaving 17 bases between. Germline V gives CDR1 SGDLS, CDR2 YYNGEE.

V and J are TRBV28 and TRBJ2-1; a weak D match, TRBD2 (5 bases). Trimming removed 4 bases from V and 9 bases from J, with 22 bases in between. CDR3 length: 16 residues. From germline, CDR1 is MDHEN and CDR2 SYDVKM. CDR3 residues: CASSSILVASVGEQFF. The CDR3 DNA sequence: TGTGCCAGCAGTTCTATACTAGTGGCAAGCGTCGGTGAGCAGTTCTTC.

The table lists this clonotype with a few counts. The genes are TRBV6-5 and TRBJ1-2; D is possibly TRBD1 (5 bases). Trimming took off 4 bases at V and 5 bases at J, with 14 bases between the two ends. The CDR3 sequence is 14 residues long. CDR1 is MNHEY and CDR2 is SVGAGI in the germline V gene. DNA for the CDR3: TGTGCCAGCAGTTCAACCGGGACGGATTATGGCTACACCTTC. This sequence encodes CASSSTGTDYGYTF.

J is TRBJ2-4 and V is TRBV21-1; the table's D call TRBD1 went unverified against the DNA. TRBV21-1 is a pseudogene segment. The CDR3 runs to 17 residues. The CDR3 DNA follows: TGTGCCAGCAGCTCCGAGGACAGGGAGAATCCCAAAAACATTCAGTACTTC. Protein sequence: CASSSEDRENPKNIQYF.

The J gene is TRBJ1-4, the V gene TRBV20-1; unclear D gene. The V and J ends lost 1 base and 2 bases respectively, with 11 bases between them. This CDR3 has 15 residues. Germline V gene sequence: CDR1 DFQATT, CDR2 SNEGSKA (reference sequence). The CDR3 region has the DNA TGCAGTGCTAGAGGGTCACGAGGGACTAATGAAAAACTGTTTTTT. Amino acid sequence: CSARGSRGTNEKLFF.

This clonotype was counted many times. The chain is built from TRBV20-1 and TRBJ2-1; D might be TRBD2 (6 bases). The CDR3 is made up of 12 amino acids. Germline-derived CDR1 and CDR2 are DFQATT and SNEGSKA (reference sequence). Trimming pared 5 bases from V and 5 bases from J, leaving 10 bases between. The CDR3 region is CSAVGGHNEQFF. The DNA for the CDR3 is TGCAGTGCTGTCGGGGGACACAATGAGCAGTTCTTC.

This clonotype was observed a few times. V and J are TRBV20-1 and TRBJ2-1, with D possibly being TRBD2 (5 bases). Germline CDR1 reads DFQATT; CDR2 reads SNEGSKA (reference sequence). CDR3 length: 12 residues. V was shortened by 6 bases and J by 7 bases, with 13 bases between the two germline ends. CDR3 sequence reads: CSATDGGNEQFF. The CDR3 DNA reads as TGCAGTGCAACTGACGGCGGGAATGAGCAGTTCTTC.

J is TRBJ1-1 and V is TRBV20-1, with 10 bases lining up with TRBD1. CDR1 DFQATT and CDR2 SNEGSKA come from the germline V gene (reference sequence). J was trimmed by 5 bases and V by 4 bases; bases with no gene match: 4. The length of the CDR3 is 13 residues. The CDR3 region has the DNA TGCAGTGCTATTAGGACAGGGGGGACTGAAGCTTTCTTT. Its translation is CSAIRTGGTEAFF.

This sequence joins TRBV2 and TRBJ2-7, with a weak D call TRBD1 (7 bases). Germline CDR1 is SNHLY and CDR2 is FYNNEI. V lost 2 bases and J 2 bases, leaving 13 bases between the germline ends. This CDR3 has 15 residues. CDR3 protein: CASSEWRDSTYEQYF. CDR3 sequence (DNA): TGTGCCAGCAGTGAATGGCGGGACAGCACCTACGAGCAGTACTTC.

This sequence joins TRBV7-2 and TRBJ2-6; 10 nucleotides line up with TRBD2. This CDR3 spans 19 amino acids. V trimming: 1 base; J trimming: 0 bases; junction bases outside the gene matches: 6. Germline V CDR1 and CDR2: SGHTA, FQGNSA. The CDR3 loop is CASSLVRLAGVSGANVLTF. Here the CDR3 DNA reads TGTGCCAGCAGCTTAGTCCGGCTAGCGGGAGTCTCTGGGGCCAACGTCCTGACTTTC.